The clone carrying this T cell receptor (beta chain) was detected only a few times. Its target is not known. This sample stems from a study of response to subunit inactivated influenza vaccine. Study-wide points: With each seasonal influenza vaccination, the authors suggested, few new T cells are recruited.

J was trimmed by 1 base and V by 4 bases; bases with no gene match: 9. CDR1 and CDR2 (germline): KGHDR, SFDVKD. The CDR3 has 19 residues. TCRdb itself ran the RT-PCR reads through MiXCR, one entry per CDR3 protein. This table has hundreds of thousands of distinct CDR3 sequences, about 18% appearing once. The J gene is TRBJ2-2, the V gene TRBV24-1; TRBD1 agrees at 12 bases. Source: PBMCs from blood, taken 5 to 6 days after vaccination. This TCR was recovered from a man aged 45-60 years who received an inactivated influenza vaccine. CDR3 loop: CATSDSRDRGRENTGELFF. In nucleotides, the CDR3 is TGTGCCACCAGTGACAGCCGGGACAGGGGGCGGGAGAACACCGGGGAGCTGTTTTTT.